This TCR beta chain emerged from a study of breast tumors, draining lymph nodes, adjacent tissues. CDR1 is SGHRS and CDR2 is YFSETQ in the germline V gene. This CDR3 region has 15 residues. Breast cancer patients provided tissue from their axillary draining lymph nodes. As for this clonotype: Its cognate antigen is unknown. A single base separates this from a much larger clone, so it may be a read error. Because it lacks the conserved phenylalanine or tryptophan at the end, this CDR3 is likely a read error.

Findings and caveats of the study: Tumor TCR diversity was below lymph nodes but above nontumor tissue. Luminal-like breast cancer showed significantly greater tumor-nontumor repertoire similarity than basal-like breast cancer did. Most tumor T cells seemingly derive from lymph node, then expand in tumor. The lymph node origin of tumor T cells was framed as consistent with a hypothesis, not demonstrated.

TCRdb itself ran the multiplex PCR reads through MiXCR, one entry per CDR3 protein. The sample has about 230,000 distinct CDR3 sequences, roughly 32% seen once; the top ten hold just over 1.4%. Material: axillary lymph node tissue. The chain has TRBV5-1 and TRBJ1-5; D is undetermined. The source of this sequence is a female donor with breast cancer. Some clones in this sample may be carry-over from other donors' samples. CDR3 sequence (DNA): TGCGCCAGCAGCTCAGACGGAATTAGCAGTCAGCCCCAGCATCTT. It yields the protein CASSSDGISSQPQHL.